Below, 19 T cell receptor beta chains from the same sample are listed, as sequenced in a study of human T cells and chemical hapten exposure. As to time point: patch test 1, 2 weeks after DPC sensitization. Treatment: therapeutic diphenylcyclopropenone sensitization with weekly scalp DPC. TCRdb fed the RACE reads into MiXCR, producing one record per CDR3 protein. The repertoire holds tens of thousands of distinct CDR3 sequences, with roughly 9.2% as singletons. Sequenced here: whole blood, sampled in connection with sensitization to the hapten diphenylcyclopropenone (DPC). The receptors stem from a woman in her thirties or forties with alopecia areata. Some clones in this sample may be carry-over from other donors' samples.

Many counts were recorded for this clonotype. The chain couples TRBV4-2 to TRBJ2-7; D may be TRBD1 (5 bases). The CDR3 contains 12 residues. The germline V and J ends were trimmed by 4 bases and 4 bases, with 8 bases remaining between them. Germline V gene data show CDR1 as LGHNA and CDR2 as YNFKEQ. The CDR3 spells CASSPDSYEQYF. As DNA, the CDR3 is TGTGCCAGCAGCCCCGACAGTTACGAGCAGTACTTC.

This chain uses TRBV9 with TRBJ1-6; unclear D gene. V gave up 9 bases and J gave up 2 bases, with 15 bases separating them. CDR3 length: 15 residues. The V gene's germline CDR1 is SGDLS and CDR2 YYNGEE. This CDR3 is CANKRGIAYNSPLHF. DNA of the CDR3: TGTGCCAACAAAAGAGGGATCGCCTATAATTCACCCCTCCACTTT.

This sequence joins TRBV28 and TRBJ2-7, with D possibly being TRBD1 (6 bases). The V gene lost 6 bases and the J gene lost 2 bases, with 11 bases spanning the gap. From germline, CDR1 is MDHEN and CDR2 SYDVKM. The length of the CDR3 is 13 residues. The CDR3 region is CASSPQGPYEQYF. The DNA of the CDR3 is TGTGCCAGCAGCCCACAGGGTCCCTACGAGCAGTACTTC.

Many counts were recorded for this clonotype. This chain links TRBV5-1 with TRBJ2-2, with D perhaps matching TRBD2 (5 bases). CDR3 size: 16 residues. The V gene's germline CDR1 is SGHRS and CDR2 YFSETQ. Deletions cut 4 bases from V and 6 bases from J, with 19 bases between. The CDR3 nucleotides are TGCGCCAGCAGCGAAGACCCGGGCAGCGGCGCCGGGGAGCTGTTTTTT. Translating gives CASSEDPGSGAGELFF.

The V and J genes are TRBV10-3 and TRBJ1-6; D perhaps matches TRBD1 (5 bases). CDR3 length: 14 amino acids. CDR1 ENHRY and CDR2 SYGVKD come from the germline V gene. Trimming left V 4 bases short and J 7 bases short, with 11 bases between. CDR3 protein: CAISGDSLNSPLHF. The CDR3 coding sequence is TGTGCCATCAGTGGAGACAGCCTAAATTCACCCCTCCACTTT.

At least ten counts were recorded for this clonotype. This rearrangement joins TRBV7-2 to TRBJ2-7; 7 bases align to TRBD1. The germline V gene has CDR1 SGHTA and CDR2 FQGNSA. V lost 1 base to trimming and J lost 3 bases; unmatched junction nucleotides: 9. This CDR3 spans 16 amino acids. CDR3 amino acids: CASSLGTARDSYEQYF. The DNA of the CDR3 is TGTGCCAGCAGCTTAGGAACGGCCCGGGACAGCTACGAGCAGTACTTC.

In the case of this clonotype: Germline is not matched at one junction end, which may reflect a read error. V and J are TRBV29-1 and TRBJ2-2; D unresolved. Per germline, CDR1 SQVTM and CDR2 ANQGSEA. The CDR3 runs 13 residues. CDR3 sequence (DNA): TGCAGCGTAGAAGACGTTAACACCGGGGAGCTGTTTTTT. Its translation: CSVEDVNTGELFF.

The V and J genes are TRBV7-6 and TRBJ1-3, with 8 bases that match TRBD1. The CDR3 covers 15 residues. Germline CDR1 reads SGHVS; CDR2 reads FNYEAQ. V lost 3 bases and J lost 2; bases outside the gene matches: 3. The CDR3 protein is CASSFQGAPGNTIYF. CDR3 DNA sequence: TGTGCCAGCAGCTTCCAGGGGGCCCCTGGAAACACCATATATTTT.

This clonotype was seen many times. The chain carries TRBV20-1 and TRBJ1-2; possible D gene TRBD1, 6 bases. Germline loops: CDR1 DFQATT, CDR2 SNEGSKA (reference sequence). Trimming left V 1 base short and J 8 bases short, with 20 bases between. The CDR3 totals 15 residues. The chain's CDR3 is CSARAPTGYLEGYTF. CDR3 nucleotides: TGCAGTGCTAGAGCACCTACAGGGTATTTAGAAGGCTACACCTTC.

This clonotype was observed a few times. The chain links TRBV28 to TRBJ1-2; D remains ambiguous. The germline V gene has CDR1 MDHEN and CDR2 SYDVKM. The CDR3 is made up of 13 amino acids. The germline V and J ends were trimmed by 2 bases and 4 bases, with 8 bases remaining between them. CDR3: CASSLRALYGYTF. As DNA, the CDR3 is TGTGCCAGCAGTTTACGGGCCCTCTATGGCTACACCTTC.

The chain couples TRBV29-1 to TRBJ2-5; D uncertain. The ends were cut back, 5 bases at V and 2 bases at J, with 6 bases in the middle. The germline gives CDR1 SQVTM, CDR2 ANQGSEA. The CDR3 is 11 amino acids. The CDR3 is CSVKRQETQYF. CDR3 nucleotide sequence: TGCAGCGTTAAGAGACAAGAGACCCAGTACTTC.

The CDR3 spells CASSKSRRDEQFF. The CDR3 coding sequence is TGTGCCAGCAGCAAGTCCCGTCGCGATGAGCAGTTCTTC. This chain links TRBV21-1 with TRBJ2-1; whether TRBD1, the table's D call, matches the DNA was not checked. TRBV21-1 is a pseudogene. The CDR3 is made up of 13 amino acids.

This clonotype has at least ten counts. CDR3 sequence reads: CASKGQVGSQPQHF. DNA for the CDR3: TGTGCCAGCAAGGGACAGGTTGGAAGTCAGCCCCAGCATTTT. The rearrangement links TRBV6-2 or TRBV6-3 to TRBJ1-5; 8 bases are a match to TRBD1. V lost 7 bases and J lost 6; bases outside the gene matches: 8. The CDR3 length is 14 residues. The V gene's germline CDR1 is MNHEY and CDR2 SVGEGT.

The chain joins TRBV4-1 to TRBJ1-1; a weak D match, TRBD1 (5 bases). The CDR3 length is 17 residues. Trimming shortened V by 0 bases and J by 0 bases, and 14 bases separated the two germline ends. CDR1 and CDR2 (germline): MGHRA, YSYEKL. Here the CDR3 DNA reads TGCGCCAGCAGCCAAGACCCGGGACGGGTCATGAACACTGAAGCTTTCTTT. Translation: CASSQDPGRVMNTEAFF.

Concerning this clonotype itself: A much larger clone differs from this one at a single base, so this may be a read error. The rearrangement links TRBV29-1 to TRBJ2-1, with 7 bases identical to TRBD2. J was trimmed by 11 bases and V by 7 bases; bases with no gene match: 5. This CDR3 has 10 residues. Germline CDR1 is SQVTM and CDR2 is ANQGSEA. CDR3 DNA: TGCAGCGGCGGACTAGGTAAGCAGTTCTTC. Translation: CSGGLGKQFF.

The chain carries TRBV11-2 and TRBJ1-2; D may be TRBD1 (5 bases). Germline V gives CDR1 SGHAT, CDR2 FQNNGV. CDR3 length: 14 amino acids. Trimming removed 3 bases from V and 4 bases from J, with 12 bases in between. The CDR3 DNA is TGTGCCAGCAGCTTCACGGGGGGGATCTATGGCTACACCTTC. This gives the protein CASSFTGGIYGYTF.

Many counts were recorded for this clonotype. The chain joins TRBV28 to TRBJ2-3; TRBD1 might be the D (6 bases). CDR1 is MDHEN, CDR2 SYDVKM, per germline. This CDR3 is built from 14 residues. Trimming pared 6 bases from V and 0 bases from J, leaving 10 bases between. CDR3 sequence: CASRAQGSTDTQYF. CDR3 DNA sequence: TGTGCCAGCAGGGCCCAGGGGAGCACAGATACGCAGTATTTT.

This rearrangement joins TRBV28 to TRBJ1-5, with 9 bases fitting TRBD1. Germline V gene lookup returns CDR1 MDHEN and CDR2 SYDVKM. The CDR3 is 17 residues long. The trim removed 5 bases at V and 4 bases at J, leaving 12 bases unmatched. The CDR3 region is CASSRAGQGTRNQPQHF. CDR3 DNA sequence: TGTGCCAGCAGTAGGGCGGGACAGGGTACGAGGAATCAGCCCCAGCATTTT.

This clonotype has only a few counts. The V and J genes are TRBV6-5 and TRBJ1-2, with D uncertain. The V gene lost 2 bases and the J gene lost 8 bases, with 6 bases spanning the gap. CDR3 length equals 11 residues. CDR1 is MNHEY, CDR2 SVGAGI, per germline. CDR3 sequence (DNA): TGTGCCAGCAGTTACGGGAGCGGCTACACCTTC. This translates into CASSYGSGYTF.